The text below deals with one T cell receptor beta chain. Its cognate antigen is unknown. The table came from immunoSEQ multiplex PCR; TCRdb's copy has only in-frame clones and leaves some out. The sample contains 70,000 to 85,000 clones, approximately 90% of which appear only once. This sample stems from a study of OX40 agonist ivuxolimab in advanced cancers. Broader study findings: CD4+ and CD8+ blood T cells expanded clonally by week 6 at 0.1 to 3.0 mg/kg.

V shed 4 bases, J shed 1 base, and the junction held 5 bases outside the gene matches. CDR1 is MNHNS, CDR2 SASEGT, per germline. This CDR3 is built from 15 residues. This TCR was sampled from an adult with an advanced solid tumor such as melanoma, head and neck, liver or kidney cancer. The J gene is TRBJ2-7, the V gene TRBV6-1; 9 nucleotides match TRBD2. The sequenced sample was CD4+ or CD8+ T cells sorted from blood, obtained in a trial of the OX40 agonist ivuxolimab. CDR3 nucleotides: TGTGCCAGCAGTGCCACGACTAGCGGTTCCTACGAGCAGTACTTC. Translating it yields CASSATTSGSYEQYF.